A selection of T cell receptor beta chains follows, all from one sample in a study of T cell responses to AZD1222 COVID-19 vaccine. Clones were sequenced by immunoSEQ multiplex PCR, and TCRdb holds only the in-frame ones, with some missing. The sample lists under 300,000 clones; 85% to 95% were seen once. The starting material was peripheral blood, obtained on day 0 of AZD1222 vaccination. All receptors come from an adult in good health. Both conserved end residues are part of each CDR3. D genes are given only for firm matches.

CASSPGTGSYEQYF TRBJ2-7 TRBV5-5 TRBD1
CASSSGGGPFYEQYF TRBJ2-7 TRBV9 -
CASSQDRFSGNTIYF TRBJ1-3 TRBV7-9 -
CASRSGGGGGNQPQHF TRBJ1-5 TRBV2 TRBD1
CAWSEGDTGELFF TRBJ2-2 TRBV30 -
CASCRDRGTYEQYF TRBJ2-7 TRBV28 TRBD1
CASSLLGARGNQPQHF TRBJ1-5 TRBV27 -
CASTRDSSNYGYTF TRBJ1-2 TRBV6-5 TRBD1
CASSDQETQYF TRBJ2-5 TRBV7-9 -
CASSQGDTQYF TRBJ2-3 TRBV3-1/TRBV3-2 -
CSAASLQEQYF TRBJ2-7 TRBV20-1 -